Each of the 18 T cell receptor beta chains below was sequenced from the same sample in a study of Ad26.COV2.S vaccination and SARS-CoV-2 variants. Only in-frame clones appear in the TCRdb table, and some are missing; sequencing was by immunoSEQ multiplex PCR. The table has roughly 400,000 clones, about nine tenths seen once. Treatment: roughly 18 received Ad26.COV2.S at low or high dose, single or two shots; five or six received placebo; per-sample allocation not given. Sampling was performed 63 days after the first vaccine or placebo injection. Source: peripheral blood, taken in a trial of Ad26.COV2.S vaccine versus placebo. These receptor sequences come from a person aged 18-60 years who received the Ad26.COV2.S COVID-19 vaccine or a placebo.

The chain combines TRBV18 with TRBJ1-5; D gene unclear. The CDR3 sequence is 15 residues long. Looked up from germline, CDR1 is KGHSH and CDR2 is LQKENI. Trimming removed 4 bases from V and 5 bases from J, with 15 bases in between. CDR3 sequence reads: CASSLEAGFHQPQHF. The DNA of the CDR3 is TGTGCCAGCTCACTTGAGGCGGGTTTCCATCAGCCCCAGCATTTT.

The genes are TRBV30 and TRBJ1-5; no clear D gene. The CDR3 totals 13 residues. Germline-derived CDR1 and CDR2 are GTSNPN and SVGIG (reference sequence). Trimming pared 3 bases from V and 5 bases from J, leaving 11 bases between. The chain's CDR3 is CAWRPQDHQPQHF. The CDR3 DNA reads as TGTGCCTGGAGACCCCAGGACCATCAGCCCCAGCATTTT.

This clone was detected only once. The gene calls are TRBV5-1 and TRBJ2-1; no reliable D call. CDR1 is SGHRS and CDR2 is YFSETQ in the germline V gene. The CDR3 length is 15 residues. V was shortened by 3 bases and J by 5 bases, with 15 bases between the two germline ends. CDR3: CASSYQVPPNNEQFF. The DNA for the CDR3 is TGCGCCAGCAGCTACCAGGTCCCCCCGAACAATGAGCAGTTCTTC. The whole variable domain, filled in from reference TRBV5-1 and TRBJ2-1, reads KAGVTQTPRYLIKTRGQQVTLSCSPISGHRSVSWYQQTPGQGLQFLFEYFSETQRNKGNFPGRFSGRQFSNSRSEMNVSTLELGDSALYLCASSYQVPPNNEQFFGPGTRLTVL.

The genes are TRBV5-4 and TRBJ2-7, with TRBD1 matching over 8 bases. The junction had 4 bases not matched to a gene; V was cut back by 0 bases and J by 5 bases. The length of the CDR3 is 14 residues. Per germline, CDR1 SGHNT and CDR2 YYREEE (reference sequence). CDR3 sequence: CASSLVRGQNEQYF. CDR3 nucleotide sequence: TGTGCCAGCAGCTTGGTCAGGGGGCAGAACGAGCAGTACTTC. The whole variable domain, remainder taken from reference TRBV5-4 and TRBJ2-7, is ETGVTQSPTHLIKTRGQQVTLRCSSQSGHNTVSWYQQALGQGPQFIFQYYREEENGRGNFPPRFSGLQFPNYSSELNVNALELDDSALYLCASSLVRGQNEQYFGPGTRLTVT.

The V gene is TRBV11-3, the J gene TRBJ2-2; 9 positions agree with TRBD1. Losses at the gene ends were 1 base for V and 3 bases for J; bases not matched to a gene: 0. The CDR3 spans 15 residues. The V gene's germline CDR1 is SGHNT and CDR2 YENEEA. Here the CDR3 DNA reads TGTGCCAGCAGCTTAGGGACAGGGGACACCGGGGAGCTGTTTTTT. The encoded protein is CASSLGTGDTGELFF.

The CDR3 region is CASSGSGGGGYEQYF. The CDR3, as DNA: TGTGCCAGCAGCGGTAGCGGGGGGGGCGGCTACGAGCAGTACTTC. The chain recombines TRBV7-8 with TRBJ2-7, with 11 bases lining up with TRBD2. Germline V gene data show CDR1 as SGHVS and CDR2 as FQNEAQ. V shed 5 bases and J 3 bases; nucleotides not matched to a gene: 6. The CDR3 has 15 residues.

The gene calls are TRBV12-3 or TRBV12-4 and TRBJ1-2; TRBD1 might be the D (5 bases). The CDR3 runs 11 residues. V gave up 3 bases and J gave up 8 bases, with 7 bases separating them. This CDR3 is CASSLRGGYTF. CDR3 in DNA: TGTGCCAGCAGTTTGAGGGGCGGCTACACCTTC.

The chain has TRBV6-5 and TRBJ1-1; no definite D call. The CDR3 runs 11 residues. Looked up from germline, CDR1 is MNHEY and CDR2 is SVGAGI. The V end lost 7 bases, the J end lost 7 bases, and 10 bases lay between the germline ends. CDR3 amino acids: CASTHVGEAFF. CDR3 in DNA: TGTGCCAGCACTCACGTTGGTGAAGCTTTCTTT.

CDR3 coding DNA: TGTGCCAGCAGTTACGTTCCGCGGGGGGTTGGCTACACCTTC. Its protein product is CASSYVPRGVGYTF. The chain uses TRBV6-5 and TRBJ1-2; perhaps TRBD1 as D (5 bases). The CDR3 spans 14 residues. The V and J ends lost 2 bases and 7 bases respectively, with 14 bases between them. The germline CDR1 and CDR2 sequences are MNHEY and SVGAGI.

CDR3 in amino acids: CASSLRRETEAFF. The CDR3 DNA reads as TGTGCCAGCAGCTTGCGGAGGGAAACTGAAGCTTTCTTT. V gene TRBV7-9 combines with J gene TRBJ1-1, with D hard to call. Trimming stripped 3 bases from V and 5 bases from J, with 10 bases between. The CDR3 totals 13 residues. CDR1 SEHNR and CDR2 FQNEAQ come from the germline V gene (reference sequence).

The CDR3 spells CASSFWDQETQYF. The CDR3 region has the DNA TGTGCCAGCAGCTTTTGGGACCAAGAGACCCAGTACTTC. The V gene is TRBV7-2, the J gene TRBJ2-5; no firm D call. Per germline, CDR1 SGHTA and CDR2 FQGNSA. This CDR3 comprises 13 residues. Trimming took off 3 bases at V and 0 bases at J, with 5 bases between the two ends.

This chain links TRBV19 with TRBJ1-2; D not certain. The CDR3 loop spans 13 amino acids. Germline CDR1 is LNHDA and CDR2 is SQIVND (reference sequence). V gave up 3 bases and J gave up 4 bases, with 9 bases separating them. CDR3 DNA sequence: TGTGCCAGTAGTATTAGCGGCTCCTATGGCTACACCTTC. It specifies CASSISGSYGYTF.

In its sample, this clone was seen once. The chain is built from TRBV29-1 and TRBJ2-1; 7 positions agree with TRBD2. The CDR3 extends over 14 amino acids. J lost 4 bases, V lost 4 bases, and 7 bases had no gene match. Germline CDR1 is SQVTM and CDR2 is ANQGSEA. This chain's CDR3 is CSVVASGAYNEQFF. The CDR3 bases are TGCAGCGTTGTTGCCAGCGGGGCGTACAATGAGCAGTTCTTC.

The rearrangement joins TRBV7-2 to TRBJ1-4, with D unresolved. The ends were cut back, 1 base at V and 4 bases at J, with 10 bases in the middle. This CDR3 has 15 residues. Per the germline V gene, CDR1 is SGHTA and CDR2 is FQGNSA. The CDR3 DNA reads as TGTGCCAGCAGCTTAGTGGCGGCTTATAATGAAAAACTGTTTTTT. As protein: CASSLVAAYNEKLFF.

The genes are TRBV4-3 and TRBJ1-1, with D perhaps TRBD1 (5 bases). Looked up from germline, CDR1 is LGHNA and CDR2 is YSLEER. CDR3 length: 12 residues. V lost 4 bases and J lost 11, with 14 bases in between. The CDR3 spells CASSPGGDGAFF. For the CDR3, the DNA is TGCGCCAGCAGCCCCGGAGGGGACGGGGCTTTCTTT.

This chain uses TRBV6-2 or TRBV6-3 with TRBJ2-1; D may be TRBD2 (6 bases). V shed 5 bases and J shed 7 bases, with 18 bases lying between them. Germline V gene data show CDR1 as MNHEY and CDR2 as SVGEGT. The CDR3 spans 15 residues. The CDR3 DNA reads as TGTGCCAGCAGTAACGGAGGGAATGGGATGAATGAGCAGTTCTTC. Translation: CASSNGGNGMNEQFF.

Points on this clone: Other DNA sequences in this sample translate to the same CDR3. The rearrangement uses TRBV18 and TRBJ1-1; no firm D call. V was pared by 3 bases and J by 1 base, with 9 bases between. The CDR3 loop spans 14 amino acids. Germline-derived CDR1 and CDR2 are KGHSH and LQKENI. In DNA form, the CDR3 reads TGTGCCAGCTCACCTCGGACGGGGAACACTGAAGCTTTCTTT. This sequence encodes CASSPRTGNTEAFF.

The chain combines TRBV5-1 with TRBJ2-7; TRBD1 matches 7 bases. CDR1 is SGHRS, CDR2 YFSETQ, per germline. The CDR3 sequence is 14 residues long. V lost 5 bases and J lost 4; bases outside the gene matches: 9. The CDR3 reads CASSQWDRRYEQYF. As DNA, the CDR3 is TGCGCCAGCAGTCAATGGGACAGACGGTACGAGCAGTACTTC. The variable domain in full, with the rest retrieved from reference TRBV5-1 and TRBJ2-7, is KAGVTQTPRYLIKTRGQQVTLSCSPISGHRSVSWYQQTPGQGLQFLFEYFSETQRNKGNFPGRFSGRQFSNSRSEMNVSTLELGDSALYLCASSQWDRRYEQYFGPGTRLTVT.